This T cell receptor beta chain was retrieved from a study of beta chain features in type 1 diabetes. The CDR3 totals 16 residues. Germline V gives CDR1 KGHSY, CDR2 FQNENV. Trimming left V 0 bases short and J 3 bases short, with 15 bases between. The sequenced template was cDNA made from the entire isolated RNA. The read count averaged roughly 3.5 million across naive, central memory and regulatory T cell samples. Clones were read by immunoSEQ multiplex PCR, and TCRdb kept only the in-frame ones, dropping some. This sample has 680,000 or so clones, with 15% to 17% found just once. This clone was observed a handful of times. Post-sort purity exceeded 95% for all sorted populations.

The chain is built from TRBV16 and TRBJ2-7; D not resolved. The specimen was naive CD4+ T cells from blood. The receptor was isolated from a man younger than 35 in good health. In DNA, the CDR3 is TGTGCCAGCAGCCAATCATGGGTACTAAGCCACTACGAGCAGTACTTC. As protein: CASSQSWVLSHYEQYF. Full variable domain (rest looked up from reference TRBV16 and TRBJ2-7): GEEVAQTPKHLVRGEGQKAKLYCAPIKGHSYVFWYQQVLKNEFKFLISFQNENVFDETGMPKERFSAKCLPNSPCSLEIQATKLEDSAVYFCASSQSWVLSHYEQYFGPGTRLTVT.